The clone carrying this T cell receptor (beta chain) appeared a few times. The target antigen is unknown. This sample is part of a study of graft-versus-host responses after intestinal transplantation. Study results and limitations: In recipient marrow, GvH clones were found, and some appeared first in ileum or blood. Allograft graft-versus-host to host-versus-graft clonal ratios ran high in patients with graft-donor T cell macrochimerism.

Profiled with immunoSEQ multiplex PCR; TCRdb holds only in-frame clones, not every one. The sample holds 90,000 to 100,000 clones, about 91% seen once. Germline values: CDR1 MNHEY, CDR2 SVGAGI. The ends lost 2 bases at V and 2 bases at J; junction bases unmatched: 2. The CDR3 extends over 14 amino acids. This specimen consisted of unstimulated CD8+ T cells sorted from spleen or lymph node cells, obtained before intestinal transplant. The V call is TRBV6-5, the J call TRBJ1-2, with 7 bases that match TRBD1. This TCR was sampled from a human donor who received an intestinal transplant. The CDR3 DNA follows: TGTGCCAGCAGTTACGACAGGGAGAACTATGGCTACACCTTC. Translation: CASSYDRENYGYTF.